What follows are 27 T cell receptor beta chains derived from one specimen sequenced in a study of blood T cell repertoires in COVID-19. The method was immunoSEQ multiplex PCR; TCRdb's version includes in-frame clones alone and lacks a portion of them. The profile shows about 180,000 clones, less than 90% of them singletons. The sample was peripheral blood. The receptors were gathered from a man in his 70s with active or convalescent COVID-19.

The CDR3 loop is CASSPPGTGLYGYTF. The CDR3 bases are TGTGCCAGCAGCCCCCCCGGGACAGGCCTCTATGGCTACACCTTC. The chain uses TRBV7-9 and TRBJ1-2; 8 bases match TRBD1. The CDR3 consists of 15 residues. After removal of 5 bases from V and 4 bases from J, the junction contained 9 bases not matched to a gene. Germline V lookup: CDR1 SEHNR, CDR2 FQNEAQ (reference sequence).

The CDR3 sequence: CASSEVAGYNEQFF. In DNA form, the CDR3 reads TGTGCCAGCAGTGAAGTGGCAGGCTACAATGAGCAGTTCTTC. The chain employs TRBV6-1 and TRBJ2-1; D gene ambiguous. Germline values: CDR1 MNHNS, CDR2 SASEGT. V lost 1 base, J lost 3 bases, and 7 bases lay in between. The CDR3 loop spans 14 amino acids.

The chain employs TRBV3-1 (or the pseudogene TRBV3-2) and TRBJ1-1; tentative D call: TRBD1 (5 bases). This CDR3 comprises 12 residues. Germline values: CDR1 LGHDT, CDR2 YNNKEL (reference sequence). V gave up 2 bases and J gave up 8 bases, with 9 bases separating them. In nucleotides, the CDR3 is TGTGCCAGCAGCCAACGGGACTTAGAAGCTTTCTTT. Residues: CASSQRDLEAFF.

The CDR3 protein is CASSFRDSDIQYF. CDR3 in DNA: TGTGCCAGCAGTTTCCGGGATTCGGACATTCAGTACTTC. The gene calls are TRBV28 and TRBJ2-4, with D possibly TRBD2 on 5 matching bases. Trimming left V 3 bases short and J 8 bases short, with 11 bases between. The CDR3 consists of 13 residues. Germline V gives CDR1 MDHEN, CDR2 SYDVKM. The full variable domain, completed using reference TRBV28 and TRBJ2-4, is DVKVTQSSRYLVKRTGEKVFLECVQDMDHENMFWYRQDPGLGLRLIYFSYDVKMKEKGDIPEGYSVSREKKERFSLILESASTNQTSMYLCASSFRDSDIQYFGAGTRLSVL.

This chain links TRBV5-4 with TRBJ1-4, with TRBD1 matching over 8 bases. This CDR3 has 14 residues. CDR1 and CDR2 from the germline V gene are SGHNT and YYREEE (reference sequence). V shed 4 bases, J shed 7 bases, and the junction held 6 bases outside the gene matches. The CDR3, as DNA: TGTGCCAGCAGCCGCGGGACAGGCTTTGAAAAACTGTTTTTT. It is translated as CASSRGTGFEKLFF.

This clone was seen just once. The chain carries TRBV2 and TRBJ1-6; D gene unclear. The germline CDR1 and CDR2 sequences are SNHLY and FYNNEI. The CDR3 spans 13 residues. The V end was cut by 6 bases, the J end by 7 bases, with 10 bases between. The CDR3 DNA reads TGTGCCAGCAGGAGGCAGCGAAATTCACCCCTCCACTTT. Residues: CASRRQRNSPLHF.

The gene calls are TRBV12-5 and TRBJ1-1; D may be TRBD1 (5 bases). The CDR3 spans 13 residues. The V gene lost 6 bases and the J gene lost 6 bases, with 14 bases spanning the gap. Germline V gives CDR1 LGHNT, CDR2 FRNRAP. The CDR3, as DNA: TGTGCTAGTGGGGAGGGGCTGATTGCTGAAGCTTTCTTT. Residues: CASGEGLIAEAFF.

The rearrangement uses TRBV7-3 and TRBJ2-5, with D possibly TRBD1 on 5 matching bases. The CDR3 has 17 amino acids. Germline CDR1 SGHTA, CDR2 FQGTGA. The V gene lost 0 bases and the J gene lost 0 bases, with 14 bases spanning the gap. The CDR3 spells CASSLTPFTGNQETQYF. The CDR3 bases are TGTGCCAGCAGCTTAACGCCGTTTACAGGCAACCAAGAGACCCAGTACTTC.

The V and J genes are TRBV2 and TRBJ2-7, with D maybe TRBD2 (5 bases). Germline CDR1 is SNHLY and CDR2 is FYNNEI. Trimming pared 6 bases from V and 5 bases from J, leaving 20 bases between. This CDR3 comprises 15 residues. CDR3: CASRLRGMGLDEQYF. The CDR3 DNA sequence: TGTGCCAGCAGGCTTCGGGGTATGGGTCTCGACGAGCAGTACTTC.

The CDR3 loop reads CAPLNHEQYF. In DNA, the CDR3 is TGTGCCCCCCTAAACCACGAGCAGTACTTC. The chain couples TRBV24-1 to TRBJ2-7; unclear D gene. The length of the CDR3 is 10 residues. Trimming took off 12 bases at V and 5 bases at J, with 10 bases between the two ends. CDR1 is KGHDR, CDR2 SFDVKD, per germline.

The chain couples TRBV6-5 to TRBJ2-2; 8 bases are shared with TRBD2. The CDR3 totals 15 residues. Germline V lookup: CDR1 MNHEY, CDR2 SVGAGI. V dropped 7 bases and J dropped 6; count of bases not matched to a gene: 10. In nucleotides, the CDR3 is TGTGCCAGCACCCCGGGGGGGATTAAATCCGGGGAGCTGTTTTTT. This encodes CASTPGGIKSGELFF.

The CDR3 is CASSLTGQGNTEAFF. CDR3 sequence (DNA): TGTGCCAGCAGCTTGACGGGACAGGGGAACACTGAAGCTTTCTTT. The rearrangement uses TRBV5-4 and TRBJ1-1; TRBD1 aligns across 9 bases. Germline values: CDR1 SGHNT, CDR2 YYREEE (reference sequence). The CDR3 runs 15 residues. With 1 base clipped from V and 1 base from J, the junction kept 2 bases outside the gene matches.

The chain couples TRBV5-1 to TRBJ1-1, with unresolved D. Germline CDR1 reads SGHRS; CDR2 reads YFSETQ. V dropped 4 bases and J dropped 9 bases, with 19 bases sitting between them. CDR3 length: 14 residues. CDR3 nucleotides: TGCGCCAGCAGCCCTGTCTCGGCGGCAGACCAAGCTTTCTTT. It encodes CASSPVSAADQAFF.

This clone has only one observation. The chain is built from TRBV19 and TRBJ2-7; possibly TRBD1 for D (6 bases). Germline loops: CDR1 LNHDA, CDR2 SQIVND (reference sequence). With 5 bases removed from V and 0 bases from J, the gap between germline ends came to 14 bases. CDR3 size: 15 residues. The CDR3 reads CASSSPGTSSYEQYF. The DNA for the CDR3 is TGTGCCAGTAGTTCTCCCGGGACATCCTCCTACGAGCAGTACTTC. Full variable domain (missing parts from reference TRBV19 and TRBJ2-7): DGGITQSPKYLFRKEGQNVTLSCEQNLNHDAMYWYRQDPGQGLRLIYYSQIVNDFQKGDIAEGYSVSREKKESFPLTVTSAQKNPTAFYLCASSSPGTSSYEQYFGPGTRLTVT.

The CDR3 region is CSASGSVYEQYF. The CDR3 DNA is TGTTCTGCTAGCGGGAGTGTATACGAGCAGTACTTC. The V gene is TRBV28, the J gene TRBJ2-7; TRBD2 agrees at 10 bases. CDR3 size: 12 residues. Germline V lookup: CDR1 MDHEN, CDR2 SYDVKM.

The chain is built from TRBV27 and TRBJ1-3, with TRBD1 as a possible D gene (6 bases). Trimming left V 4 bases short and J 6 bases short, with 13 bases between. The germline gives CDR1 MNHEY, CDR2 SMNVEV (reference sequence). This CDR3 comprises 14 residues. CDR3 region: CASSYSGTTNTIYF. The DNA for the CDR3 is TGTGCCAGCAGTTATTCCGGGACAACAAACACCATATATTTT.

The rearrangement links TRBV15 to TRBJ1-2, with D maybe TRBD1 (5 bases). CDR1 and CDR2 (germline): LNHNV, YYDKDF (reference sequence). CDR3 length: 15 amino acids. V was pared by 4 bases and J by 8 bases, with 20 bases between. This CDR3 reads CATSTLDSRGEGYTF. In DNA form, the CDR3 reads TGTGCCACCAGCACCCTTGACAGCCGGGGGGAGGGCTACACCTTC.

This sequence joins TRBV6-5 and TRBJ2-3; D is possibly TRBD1 (6 bases). The CDR3 sequence is 15 residues long. Trimming took off 8 bases at V and 2 bases at J, with 17 bases between the two ends. Germline V gives CDR1 MNHEY, CDR2 SVGAGI. The CDR3 DNA follows: TGTGCCAGCGTTGTAAGACAGGAGTCCACAGATACGCAGTATTTT. This translates into CASVVRQESTDTQYF.

The rearrangement links TRBV6-5 to TRBJ2-1; perhaps TRBD2 as D (6 bases). Germline assignment: CDR1 MNHEY and CDR2 SVGAGI. CDR3 length equals 15 residues. V lost 0 bases, J lost 10 bases, and 16 bases lay in between. As DNA, the CDR3 is TGTGCCAGCAGTTACTCGGGCTATGTGGGGAGGGAGCAGTTCTTC. It encodes CASSYSGYVGREQFF.

This clone has just a few counts. The chain employs TRBV28 and TRBJ1-3; the match to TRBD1 covers 9 bases. J lost 2 bases, V lost 4 bases, and 3 bases had no gene match. There are 15 residues in the CDR3. The V gene's germline CDR1 is MDHEN and CDR2 SYDVKM. CDR3: CASSSQGAAGNTIYF. In nucleotides, the CDR3 is TGTGCCAGCAGTTCACAGGGGGCTGCTGGAAACACCATATATTTT.

This clone was recorded a few times. The genes are TRBV5-1 and TRBJ1-1; 7 nucleotides line up with TRBD1. This CDR3 is 15 amino acids long. J lost 1 base, V lost 7 bases, and 10 bases had no gene match. CDR1 SGHRS and CDR2 YFSETQ come from the germline V gene. CDR3 residues: CASGRSTGTNTEAFF. The CDR3 coding sequence is TGCGCCAGCGGCCGTTCGACAGGGACGAACACTGAAGCTTTCTTT.

The CDR3: CASSYADRGNEQYF. The CDR3 region has the DNA TGTGCCAGCAGTTACGCTGACAGGGGGAACGAGCAGTACTTC. The chain carries TRBV27 and TRBJ2-7; 9 nucleotides line up with TRBD1. Trimming took 4 bases from V and 5 from J; bases not matched to a gene: 6. CDR1 and CDR2 (germline): MNHEY, SMNVEV (reference sequence). This CDR3 has 14 amino acids.

The chain combines TRBV28 with TRBJ1-1, with D tentatively TRBD1 (5 bases). V was cut by 6 bases and J by 4 bases, with 12 bases left in between. Per germline, CDR1 MDHEN and CDR2 SYDVKM. The CDR3 is made up of 13 amino acids. CDR3 sequence: CASRLWGGTEAFF. The CDR3 nucleotides are TGTGCCAGCAGGCTATGGGGGGGCACTGAAGCTTTCTTT.

The chain combines TRBV5-1 with TRBJ1-2; a possible D gene is TRBD1 (6 bases). CDR3 size: 16 residues. Trimming shortened V by 5 bases and J by 7 bases, and 24 bases separated the two germline ends. CDR1 and CDR2 (germline): SGHRS, YFSETQ. The CDR3 is CASSFIAGEGDRGYTF. CDR3 nucleotides: TGCGCCAGCAGTTTTATTGCGGGGGAGGGGGACCGTGGCTACACCTTC.

The chain joins TRBV2 to TRBJ1-1; 9 bases match TRBD1. The V and J ends lost 6 bases and 4 bases, in that order; junction bases with no gene match: 6. The CDR3 is 14 amino acids. Germline-derived CDR1 and CDR2 are SNHLY and FYNNEI. CDR3: CASRNRGRGTEAFF. CDR3 sequence (DNA): TGTGCCAGCAGGAACAGGGGGCGCGGCACTGAAGCTTTCTTT.

This chain links TRBV6-5 with TRBJ1-1, with D unclear. V shed 5 bases and J shed 3 bases, with 13 bases lying between them. The CDR3 contains 14 residues. Germline V gives CDR1 MNHEY, CDR2 SVGAGI. CDR3 protein: CASSRGLLDTEAFF. The DNA for the CDR3 is TGTGCCAGCAGTCGGGGATTGTTGGACACTGAAGCTTTCTTT.

The rearrangement joins TRBV28 to TRBJ1-1, with TRBD1 as a possible D gene (6 bases). V was trimmed by 6 bases and J by 0 bases, leaving 14 bases between them. This CDR3 region has 15 residues. Germline values: CDR1 MDHEN, CDR2 SYDVKM. In DNA, the CDR3 is TGTGCCAGCAGCCAAGGGGGGGCTATGAACACTGAAGCTTTCTTT. Protein: CASSQGGAMNTEAFF.